This paragraph covers one TCR beta chain sequence. This sample was included in a study of blood T cell repertoires in COVID-19. Across the whole study: Material from acute and convalescent COVID-19 was sourced from the United States, Italy and Spain. In each case, the material was cDNA or gDNA derived from T cells, B-cell-depleted T cells, or PBMCs.

Per the authors' pipeline: Counts of nucleated cells, estimated from reference gene primer amplification, were obtained. Here immunoSEQ multiplex PCR was the method, and the copy in TCRdb shows in-frame clones only, minus some. V, J and clone size derive from that table, while D and trimming were established from the DNA sequence. The profile covers over 40,000 clones, with approximately 86% appearing a single time and around 4.6% taken by the ten largest. This CDR3 is built from 17 residues. The germline gives CDR1 SSHAT, CDR2 FNYEAQ (reference sequence). Germline trimming cut 4 bases from V and 0 bases from J; bases unmatched to any gene: 7.

The sequence derives from a man older than 75 with active COVID-19. The chain uses TRBV7-7 and TRBJ2-1; 9 bases are a match to TRBD1. What was sequenced was peripheral blood. CDR3 sequence (DNA): TGTGCCAGCAGCTCCGGGACAGGGAGCAGCTCCTACAATGAGCAGTTCTTC. It specifies CASSSGTGSSSYNEQFF.